This T cell receptor beta chain was sequenced during a study of blood T cell repertoires in COVID-19. At the level of the study: In each case, the material was cDNA or gDNA derived from T cells, B-cell-depleted T cells, or PBMCs.

Germline loops: CDR1 MNHNY, CDR2 SVGAGI (reference sequence). The germline V and J ends were trimmed by 5 bases and 4 bases, with 21 bases remaining between them. The CDR3 spans 17 residues. In the study's own analysis: From reference gene primer amplification, estimates of nucleated cell counts were derived. Measured with immunoSEQ multiplex PCR; TCRdb has only the in-frame clones, and not every one. D and trimming were read from the DNA, whereas the V and J calls and clone size are those reported in that table. The sample has roughly 170,000 clones, approximately 84% seen once. The chain uses TRBV6-6 and TRBJ1-3, with a possible D match to TRBD1 (5 bases). The receptor was derived from a human donor in a cohort sampled during active COVID-19. Input material: peripheral blood. This CDR3 reads CASSRYGTPAGGNTIYF. The CDR3 DNA reads as TGTGCCAGCAGTCGCTACGGGACCCCAGCGGGGGGAAACACCATATATTTT.